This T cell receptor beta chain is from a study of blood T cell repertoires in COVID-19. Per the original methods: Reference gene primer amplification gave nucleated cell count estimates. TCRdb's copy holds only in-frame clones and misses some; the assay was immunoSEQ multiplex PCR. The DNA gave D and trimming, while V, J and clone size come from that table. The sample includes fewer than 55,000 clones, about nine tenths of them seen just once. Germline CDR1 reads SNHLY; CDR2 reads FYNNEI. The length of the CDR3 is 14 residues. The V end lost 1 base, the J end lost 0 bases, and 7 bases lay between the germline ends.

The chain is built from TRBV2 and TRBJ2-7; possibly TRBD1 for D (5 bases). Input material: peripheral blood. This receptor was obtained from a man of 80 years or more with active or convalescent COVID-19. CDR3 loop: CASSEGQHSYEQYF. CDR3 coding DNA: TGTGCCAGCAGTGAAGGACAGCACTCCTACGAGCAGTACTTC.